This TCR beta chain was sequenced in a study of technical replicates of blood from a few donors. The CDR3 totals 14 residues. Trimming removed 3 bases at V and 8 bases at J, with 16 bases between. CDR1 is PRHDT and CDR2 is FYEKMQ in the germline V gene (reference sequence). Some clones are missing from TCRdb's copy, which holds only in-frame ones; the method was immunoSEQ multiplex PCR. The sample consists of around 69,000 clones, 95% to 97% of them appearing once. This clonotype originated in a human donor in good health. This chain uses TRBV13 with TRBJ1-2; weak D call: TRBD1 (6 bases). Sequencing was done on a sample of T cells isolated from PBMCs. The CDR3 coding sequence is TGTGCCAGCAGCTTCGAACAGGGCAGATCGGGCTACACCTTC. Translated, it gives CASSFEQGRSGYTF.